The source of this T cell receptor (beta chain) is a study of shared clonotypes between healthy human individuals. Study details: Each donor had three CD4 naive, three CD4 memory, two CD8 naive and one CD8 memory plate.

The investigators split CD4+ cells into a CD45RA+ naive subset and a CD45RA-negative memory subset. Points from the study as a whole: Estimated clonotype richness was generally higher in naive than memory subsets.

This CDR3 is built from 14 residues. Germline V gene sequence: CDR1 SNHLY, CDR2 FYNNEI. The ends lost 6 bases at V and 5 bases at J; junction bases unmatched: 5. About this clone itself: What it recognizes is unknown.

The material for each subset, its genomic DNA, was split evenly across several immunoSEQ plates. Here immunoSEQ multiplex PCR was the method, and the copy in TCRdb shows in-frame clones only, minus some. The data show 1.6 million or so clones, about 98.5% seen once. The chain carries TRBV2 and TRBJ1-5; 9 bases align to TRBD1. The sequence was collected from a young man in good health. The source material was naive CD4+ T cells sorted from blood. Subset specified: CD45RA+ positively selected. CDR3 sequence (DNA): TGTGCCAGCAGCGGGACAGGGTTTGATCAGCCCCAGCATTTT. This codes for CASSGTGFDQPQHF.